The clone carrying this TCR beta chain was seen a handful of times. Profiling relied on immunoSEQ multiplex PCR, and the TCRdb table lists in-frame clones only, not all of them. The sample includes 150,000 to 170,000 clones, 84% seen only once; the top ten take around 7%. The sample originates from a study of blood T cell repertoires in COVID-19. Study summary: COVID-19 samples, acute and convalescent, were from the United States, Italy and Spain. T cells, B-cell-depleted T cells, or PBMCs provided the cDNA or gDNA that served as material.

In assigning cohorts, the study relied on participant-reported clinical history. The V gene end was trimmed by 7 bases and the J gene end by 5 bases; junction bases not matched to a gene: 10. Germline-derived CDR1 and CDR2 are MNHNY and SVGAGI (reference sequence). This CDR3 has 14 residues. This sequence joins TRBV6-6 and TRBJ2-5; 7 bases are a match to TRBD2. This clonotype was sampled from a man over 45 who had recovered from COVID-19. Sequencing was carried out using PBMCs or T cells enriched from blood (not recorded which). The CDR3 DNA is TGTGCCAGCACCCCACCGGGGGGTTGGGAGACCCAGTACTTC. It is translated as CASTPPGGWETQYF.